These 21 T cell receptor beta chains were sequenced from one sample in a study. TCRdb analysed the 5' RACE reads with MiXCR anew, one entry per CDR3 protein. Counted here are 9,500 to 15,000 distinct CDR3 sequences, just over 50% occurring once; the ten biggest clones make up 12%. The sorted Tregs were CD4+CD25+CD127-/low cells. The material sequenced was tumor-infiltrating Tregs sorted from the breast tumor. These TCRs come from a female donor with breast cancer.

The chain employs TRBV7-9 and TRBJ1-1, with D hard to call. This CDR3 region has 14 residues. Germline CDR1 reads SEHNR; CDR2 reads FQNEAQ (reference sequence). Deletions cut 3 bases from V and 0 bases from J, with 8 bases between. The CDR3 DNA sequence: TGTGCCAGCAGCTTTGGGGAAATGAACACTGAAGCTTTCTTT. This sequence encodes CASSFGEMNTEAFF.

On this clonotype itself: The CDR3 ends on some other residue instead of the conserved phenylalanine or tryptophan, so this is likely a read error. The chain uses TRBV6-2 or TRBV6-3 and TRBJ2-7; D may be TRBD2 (7 bases). Trimming removed 0 bases from V and 4 bases from J, with 10 bases in between. Germline V CDR1 and CDR2: MNHEY, SVGEGT. The CDR3 is 14 amino acids. The DNA for the CDR3 is TGTGCCAGCAGTTACTCGAGGGGGGGTTACGAGCAGTACGCC. The encoded protein is CASSYSRGGYEQYA.

This clonotype was seen a single time. The chain uses TRBV25-1 and TRBJ1-1, with D tentatively TRBD1 (5 bases). Trimming stripped 3 bases from V and 6 bases from J, with 14 bases between. The CDR3 is 14 residues long. Germline loops: CDR1 MGHDK, CDR2 SYGVNS. Here the CDR3 reads CASSDTVRGAEAFF. CDR3 DNA: TGTGCCAGCAGTGATACGGTGAGGGGCGCTGAAGCTTTCTTT.

This clonotype is medium-sized. This chain connects TRBV4-3 to TRBJ2-3; D is unresolved. Germline V lookup: CDR1 LGHNA, CDR2 YSLEER. The CDR3 is 15 amino acids. V gave up 3 bases and J gave up 1 base, with 11 bases separating them. CDR3 nucleotide sequence: TGCGCCAGCAGCCAGGAAGGGCTCCGCACAGATACGCAGTATTTT. It codes for CASSQEGLRTDTQYF.

The rearrangement uses TRBV6-2 or TRBV6-3 and TRBJ2-3; the D gene is possibly TRBD1 (5 bases). This CDR3 comprises 14 residues. V was pared by 4 bases and J by 2 bases, with 10 bases between. Looked up from germline, CDR1 is MNHEY and CDR2 is SVGEGT. CDR3 protein: CASSWAGHTDTQYF. The CDR3 coding sequence is TGTGCCAGCAGTTGGGCAGGGCACACAGATACGCAGTATTTT.

The chain recombines TRBV6-6 with TRBJ1-4; D remains ambiguous. The V and J ends lost 2 bases and 5 bases respectively, with 9 bases between them. Germline assignment: CDR1 MNHNY and CDR2 SVGAGI (reference sequence). This CDR3 contains 14 residues. CDR3 sequence reads: CASSYPLTNEKLFF. In DNA form, the CDR3 reads TGTGCCAGCAGTTACCCCCTGACAAATGAAAAACTGTTTTTT.

This chain joins TRBV7-3 and TRBJ2-3, with a weak D call TRBD2 (5 bases). V dropped 0 bases and J dropped 3 bases, with 13 bases sitting between them. The CDR3 is 16 amino acids. Germline V gene lookup returns CDR1 SGHTA and CDR2 FQGTGA. The chain's CDR3 is CASSLTGGGKTDTQYF. The CDR3 nucleotides are TGTGCCAGCAGCTTAACAGGAGGAGGCAAGACAGATACGCAGTATTTT.

The chain couples TRBV27 to TRBJ1-2; the D is unclear. CDR1 MNHEY and CDR2 SMNVEV come from the germline V gene (reference sequence). The V end was cut by 6 bases, the J end by 7 bases, with 12 bases between. The CDR3 contains 12 residues. This CDR3 is CASRRAAGGYTF. The CDR3 DNA reads TGTGCCAGCAGACGGGCCGCAGGTGGCTACACCTTC.

The chain has TRBV11-2 and TRBJ2-1, with 7 bases that match TRBD2. The CDR3 is 15 amino acids. V lost 1 base, J lost 3 bases, and 3 bases stayed unmatched. The V gene's germline CDR1 is SGHAT and CDR2 FQNNGV. The CDR3 here is CASSLVGGSYNEQFF. CDR3 nucleotides: TGTGCCAGCAGCTTAGTCGGCGGGAGCTACAATGAGCAGTTCTTC.

V gene TRBV11-2 combines with J gene TRBJ1-5; D not resolved. Germline loops: CDR1 SGHAT, CDR2 FQNNGV. The CDR3 runs to 13 residues. Trimming removed 5 bases from V and 5 bases from J, with 10 bases in between. CDR3 residues: CASSPTRDQPQHF. CDR3 nucleotide sequence: TGTGCCAGCAGCCCGACCCGGGATCAGCCCCAGCATTTT.

Note on this clonotype: A read error may be the cause here, since a much bigger clone is one base away. The rearrangement joins TRBV6-2 or TRBV6-3 to TRBJ1-5, with 7 bases matching TRBD1. Germline values: CDR1 MNHEY, CDR2 SVGEGT. This CDR3 has 15 amino acids. After removal of 6 bases from V and 1 base from J, the junction contained 6 bases not matched to a gene. In nucleotides, the CDR3 is TGTGCCAGCAGCTGGGGGACAGTCAGCAATCAGCCCCAGCATTTT. Encoded protein: CASSWGTVSNQPQHF.

CDR3 nucleotide sequence: TGTGCCAGCAGCTTCTTTCTGGCTAGCACAGATACGCAGTATTTT. This gives the protein CASSFFLASTDTQYF. The rearrangement links TRBV7-2 to TRBJ2-3; D gene unclear. V lost 3 bases and J lost 0, with 10 bases in between. This CDR3 comprises 15 residues. The germline CDR1 and CDR2 sequences are SGHTA and FQGNSA.

This clonotype was counted between two and nine times. The genes are TRBV28 and TRBJ1-5; D is undetermined. In germline, CDR1 is MDHEN, CDR2 SYDVKM. V lost 1 base to trimming and J lost 4 bases, with 2 bases between them. There are 12 residues in the CDR3. The CDR3 DNA reads as TGTGCCAGCAGTTTATTGAATCAGCCCCAGCATTTT. Its protein product is CASSLLNQPQHF. Combining the CDR3 with reference TRBV28 and TRBJ1-5 gives the whole variable domain DVKVTQSSRYLVKRTGEKVFLECVQDMDHENMFWYRQDPGLGLRLIYFSYDVKMKEKGDIPEGYSVSREKKERFSLILESASTNQTSMYLCASSLLNQPQHFGDGTRLSIL.

The chain recombines TRBV20-1 with TRBJ2-1; 8 nucleotides align to TRBD2. The CDR3 consists of 14 residues. Trimming removed 3 bases from V and 7 bases from J; junction bases left unmatched: 8. Germline CDR1 DFQATT, CDR2 SNEGSKA (reference sequence). The CDR3 nucleotides read TGCAGTGCTAGCCGGGGGGGTGTGGATAATGAGCAGTTCTTC. This translates into CSASRGGVDNEQFF.

The chain joins TRBV4-3 to TRBJ1-5; 7 bases are a match to TRBD1. Germline assignment: CDR1 LGHNA and CDR2 YSLEER. J lost 4 bases, V lost 3 bases, and 6 bases had no gene match. The CDR3 sequence is 15 residues long. This CDR3 is CASSQDRDRNQPQHF. The DNA for the CDR3 is TGCGCCAGCAGCCAGGACCGGGACAGAAATCAGCCCCAGCATTTT.

The rearrangement joins TRBV20-1 to TRBJ2-1; D not certain. There are 14 residues in the CDR3. The germline V gene has CDR1 DFQATT and CDR2 SNEGSKA (reference sequence). V was shortened by 6 bases and J by 3 bases, with 15 bases between the two germline ends. DNA for the CDR3: TGCAGTGCCACCTTTTGGCGGAACTACAATGAGCAGTTCTTC. Translating gives CSATFWRNYNEQFF.

The sample holds a few counts of this clonotype. The chain is built from TRBV20-1 and TRBJ2-7, with a tentative D call TRBD1 (5 bases). In germline, CDR1 is DFQATT, CDR2 SNEGSKA (reference sequence). There are 12 residues in the CDR3. Trimming took off 3 bases at V and 5 bases at J, with 11 bases between the two ends. This CDR3 is CSASARRDEQYF. The DNA of the CDR3 is TGCAGTGCTAGCGCCCGCAGGGACGAGCAGTACTTC.

The V and J genes are TRBV4-1 and TRBJ1-5; no clear D gene. Germline values: CDR1 MGHRA, CDR2 YSYEKL. The CDR3 runs to 13 residues. Trimming removed 5 bases at V and 3 bases at J, with 8 bases between. Written as DNA, the CDR3 is TGCGCCAGCAGCGGTACAGACAATCAGCCCCAGCATTTT. Translation gives CASSGTDNQPQHF.

This chain joins TRBV4-3 and TRBJ2-1; TRBD1 aligns across 8 bases. This CDR3 is built from 16 residues. J gave up 3 bases and V 0 bases, and 4 bases lay outside the gene matches. CDR1 and CDR2 from the germline V gene are LGHNA and YSLEER. The CDR3 reads CASSQESTGGYNEQFF. CDR3 DNA sequence: TGCGCCAGCAGCCAAGAATCAACAGGGGGCTACAATGAGCAGTTCTTC.

About this clonotype itself: The CDR3 does not close with the conserved phenylalanine or tryptophan, likely indicating a read error. This chain joins TRBV20-1 and TRBJ2-3, with a weak D call TRBD1 (5 bases). This CDR3 contains 13 residues. The germline V gene encodes CDR1 DFQATT and CDR2 SNEGSKA (reference sequence). V dropped 6 bases and J dropped 0 bases, with 10 bases sitting between them. CDR3 sequence: CSARTPSTDTQYL. The CDR3 DNA reads TGCAGTGCAAGGACACCTAGCACAGATACGCAGTATCTT.

A word on this clonotype: The junction shows a germline mismatch at one end, possibly a read error. The chain has TRBV7-2 and TRBJ2-3; TRBD2 agrees at 8 bases. This CDR3 region has 15 residues. Per the germline V gene, CDR1 is SGHTA and CDR2 is FQGNSA. DNA for the CDR3: TGTGCCGGCAGGCGGGCTAGCGGGCGCACAGATACGCAGTATTTT. It is translated as CAGRRASGRTDTQYF.